This T cell receptor beta chain was sequenced in a study of cytomegalovirus exposure and HLA in healthy donors. About the research overall: From about 170 million T cells, an earlier analysis saw approximately 120 million unique TCR beta sequences. Study findings and constraints: Follow-up analysis seemed to connect common viral pathogens with several of the most significant clusters identified. Previous analysis showed most TCR beta V segments were productive about 90% or about 30% of the time. Generally TCR sequences proved uncommon, though certain public TCRs appeared in numerous donors.

Primers for the PCR totalled 60 Vbeta and 13 Jbeta. Only in-frame clones appear in the TCRdb table, and some are missing; sequencing was by immunoSEQ multiplex PCR. Found here are over 200,000 clones, 82% of them singletons; the top ten hold roughly 0.58%. This clone was recorded a few times. The antigen is not known. The germline CDR1 and CDR2 sequences are SGHDT and YYEEEE. V dropped 7 bases and J dropped 6 bases, with 17 bases sitting between them. The CDR3 sequence is 15 residues long. This sequence was found in a middle-aged woman in good health and CMV-seronegative. V is TRBV5-6 and J is TRBJ1-6; D remains unclear. Sequencing was carried out using PBMCs. The CDR3 DNA sequence: TGTGCCAGCGACAAGTACCTGAATTTTAATTCACCCCTCCACTTT. Translation: CASDKYLNFNSPLHF.